This T cell receptor beta chain was sequenced in a study of blood T cells in healthy people across ages. Together with a sample-barcoded 5' primer, a J-beta primer mix was included in a second PCR lasting roughly 6 to 12 cycles. Each CDR3 protein is one row after TCRdb ran MiXCR on the 5' RACE reads. This table has about 1.6 million distinct CDR3 sequences, roughly 32% appearing once. Per the germline V gene, CDR1 is MGHRA and CDR2 is YSYEKL. The CDR3 contains 16 residues. Between the trimmed V and J ends, which lost 1 base and 1 base, there was a span of 13 bases. The rearrangement joins TRBV4-1 to TRBJ2-5, with a tentative D call TRBD2 (7 bases). The TCR originated in a woman aged 25 to 39 in good health. Sequencing was performed on blood. The CDR3 sequence: CASSQGGGGGQETQYF. Here the CDR3 DNA reads TGCGCCAGCAGCCAAGGGGGAGGGGGAGGCCAAGAGACCCAGTACTTC.